The rows below give T cell receptor beta chains drawn from one sample of a study of radiation and T cells in renal cell carcinoma. Some clones are missing from TCRdb's copy, which holds only in-frame ones; the method was immunoSEQ multiplex PCR. The top ten clones hold approximately 8% of a sample with roughly 100,000 clones, approximately 86% of them seen once. The material was blood, obtained from a patient whose treatment included radiotherapy and nephrectomy. Receptors were obtained from a man aged 50-60 years with renal cell carcinoma. Both conserved end residues are trimmed from each CDR3.

V gene,CDR3 protein
TRBV11-1,ASSLGLAGSSQY
TRBV19,ASSIGAGDTYEQY
TRBV7-9,ASSPGTSGGTTYNEQF
TRBV10-3,AISDLGGDSREM
TRBV7-6,ASSLARVNTEAF
TRBV5-4,ASSKTSGRVNEQF
TRBV25-1,ASSEYGTGAFYEQY
TRBV19,ASSILTGGLDTQY
TRBV2,ASRRQLTQPQH
TRBV2,ASSERSGGVDEQY
TRBV5-6,ASSLALVDEQF
TRBV7-2,ASSTGGTGVDYGYT
TRBV11-2,ASSLRSLHRVRNEQF
TRBV7-2,ASSHSGGDSYEQY
TRBV6-5,ASSYSGLAADTQY
TRBV13,ASSPGDEQF
TRBV6-1,ASHLDLHGYT
TRBV6-5,ASMRGYEQY
TRBV11-2,ASSQGIIGNTIY
TRBV2,ASSAREGGYGYT
TRBV30,AWDRNYEQY
TRBV4-2,ASSPPRGSGAYNEQF
TRBV25-1,ASSDIGQIYGYT
TRBV6-5,ASSPGSSGGETQY
TRBV19,ASSTPPQGLYNEQF
TRBV4-3,ASSPGPLRVF
TRBV5-5,ASRLAGQETQY
TRBV30,AWSTGTFHEQY
TRBV18,ASSPRGLGSGNTIY
TRBV9,ASSPRGLFEETQY
TRBV6-6,ASSKDRGRETQY
TRBV7-2,ASSSRTEETQY
TRBV12-5,ASGLGIVRQETQY
TRBV4-1,ASSQGPQGSEQY
TRBV9,ASITRGVNTEAF
TRBV30,AWRGFGNTIY
TRBV5-1,ASSFRAGANYEQY
TRBV10-3,AIREQGAQDQPQH
TRBV30,AWSTGSETQY
TRBV6-5,ASSQETASNQPQH
TRBV30,AWRTKGTEKLF
TRBV19,ASSMGLAGSYEQY
TRBV4-1,ASSHIGRWIAGELF
TRBV28,ASRFFGNQPQH
TRBV30,ASRRGGYT
TRBV5-4,ASSLVQDTGELF
TRBV5-1,ASSFSGGTYNEQF
TRBV6-5,ASRETGGTEAF
TRBV29-1,SVDTLNYGYT
TRBV6-1,ASSEWRVPFSGNTIY